This passage covers 7 T cell receptor beta chains from one sample sequenced in a study of CD8 T cells in ankylosing spondylitis. TCRdb re-called the 5' RACE reads through MiXCR, storing one row per CDR3 protein. This table holds approximately 260,000 distinct CDR3 sequences, over 8.5% found once. Sequencing was carried out using blood, either unsorted or a sorted T cell fraction (not recorded which). The receptors originated from a male donor with ankylosing spondylitis or in good health (not recorded which).

Worth noting for this clonotype: This could be a read error, since a much larger clone is one nucleotide away. The genes are TRBV27 and TRBJ1-6; 8 bases agree with TRBD1. Germline lookup yields CDR1 MNHEY and CDR2 SMNVEV (reference sequence). The CDR3 covers 16 residues. The chain's CDR3 is CVSSPSDRAYNSPLHF. For the CDR3, the DNA is TGTGTCAGCAGTCCCTCGGACAGGGCTTATAATTCACCCCTCCACTTT.

V usage is TRBV30 and J usage is TRBJ2-7; 13 bases fit TRBD2. Germline CDR1 and CDR2: GTSNPN and SVGIG (reference sequence). There are 14 residues in the CDR3. V lost 2 bases to trimming and J lost 3 bases; unmatched junction nucleotides: 1. CDR3 in DNA: TGTGCCTGGAGTCGACTAGCGGGGGGCTACGAGCAGTACTTC. Protein product: CAWSRLAGGYEQYF.

This clonotype showed up many times. The chain joins TRBV6-2 or TRBV6-3 to TRBJ1-2; D gene uncertain. The germline V gene encodes CDR1 MNHEY and CDR2 SVGEGT. The CDR3 sequence is 12 residues long. V shed 2 bases and J shed 4 bases, with 5 bases lying between them. CDR3 coding DNA: TGTGCCAGCAGTTACGATGGCTATGGCTACACCTTC. Translating gives CASSYDGYGYTF.

V and J are TRBV30 and TRBJ2-6, with TRBD2 matching 7 bases. Germline V gene data show CDR1 as GTSNPN and CDR2 as SVGIG (reference sequence). CDR3 length equals 16 residues. V was clipped by 0 bases and J by 4 bases; unmatched bases: 6. CDR3 DNA sequence: TGTGCCTGGAGTGTAATCGGGGGGATCGGGGCCAACGTCCTGACTTTC. It translates to CAWSVIGGIGANVLTF.

In its sample, this clonotype was seen a few times. V gene TRBV20-1 combines with J gene TRBJ2-7; 8 bases line up with TRBD2. This CDR3 is 15 amino acids long. Germline assignment: CDR1 DFQATT and CDR2 SNEGSKA (reference sequence). After removal of 0 bases from V and 2 bases from J, the junction contained 6 bases not matched to a gene. In DNA form, the CDR3 reads TGCAGTGCTAGAGAGGTAGCGGGACGCACCTACGAGCAGTACTTC. This translates into CSAREVAGRTYEQYF.

This rearrangement joins TRBV5-6 to TRBJ2-7, with D possibly being TRBD2 (6 bases). The germline V gene encodes CDR1 SGHDT and CDR2 YYEEEE. With 6 bases removed from V and 4 bases from J, the gap between germline ends came to 20 bases. This CDR3 is 15 amino acids long. This chain's CDR3 is CASTRGGVRDYEQYF. The DNA of the CDR3 is TGTGCCAGCACCCGAGGCGGGGTCCGGGATTACGAGCAGTACTTC.

This clonotype occurred many times. This chain uses TRBV7-2 with TRBJ1-3, with a weak D call TRBD1 (6 bases). The germline gives CDR1 SGHTA, CDR2 FQGNSA. The V end lost 4 bases, the J end lost 4 bases, and 11 bases lay between the germline ends. The CDR3 is 14 amino acids. The CDR3 protein is CASSSDRLGNTIYF. The CDR3 DNA sequence: TGTGCCAGCAGCTCCGACAGGCTCGGAAACACCATATATTTT.